The T cell receptor (beta chain) under discussion was sequenced for a study of blood T cell repertoires in COVID-19. Across the study: Some COVID-19 samples were acute and others convalescent; all came from the United States, Italy and Spain. Nucleic acid was either cDNA or gDNA, and it came from T cells, B-cell-depleted T cells, or PBMCs.

Source study methods: Reference gene primer amplification yielded estimated nucleated cell counts. Profiling relied on immunoSEQ multiplex PCR, and the TCRdb table lists in-frame clones only, not all of them. V, J and clone size reflect that table, while D and trimming were determined from the DNA. This table has around 100,000 clones, just under 90% appearing once. Germline V gene sequence: CDR1 SNHLY, CDR2 FYNNEI. The CDR3 is made up of 15 amino acids. With 6 bases removed from V and 2 bases from J, the gap between germline ends came to 17 bases. The V and J genes are TRBV2 and TRBJ2-7, with a possible D match to TRBD2 (5 bases). The sequence derives from a woman in her forties or fifties with acute or convalescent COVID-19. Sequencing was done on a sample of peripheral blood. The CDR3 is CASRGRLNPTYEQYF. The CDR3 region has the DNA TGTGCCAGCAGGGGTAGACTAAACCCTACCTACGAGCAGTACTTC. The whole variable domain, filled in from reference TRBV2 and TRBJ2-7, reads EPEVTQTPSHQVTQMGQEVILRCVPISNHLYFYWYRQILGQKVEFLVSFYNNEISEKSEIFDDQFSVERPDGSNFTLKIRSTKLEDSAMYFCASRGRLNPTYEQYFGPGTRLTVT.